This record concerns one T cell receptor (beta chain) sequence. Its antigen is not identified. The source of the sample is a study of cytomegalovirus exposure and HLA in healthy donors. PCR used 60 Vbeta primers and 13 Jbeta primers. This table comes from immunoSEQ multiplex PCR, and its TCRdb copy is limited to in-frame clones, with some not included. The sample includes around 76,000 clones, 60% to 85% seen only once; the top ten take 1.5% to 2%. Per the germline V gene, CDR1 is MNHEY and CDR2 is SVGAGI. The length of the CDR3 is 14 residues. After removal of 2 bases from V and 5 bases from J, the junction contained 4 bases not matched to a gene. Findings and limits, study-wide: A later analysis linked a missense variant in DCLRE1C to the trimming of TCR beta V and J genes. Based on reports, TCR beta sequences accurately predicted HLA-A and HLA-B alleles for most subjects. Immune exposure information comprised only CMV serostatus. In an earlier analysis, in approximately 630 donors, most V segments appeared productive either ~90% or ~30% of the time.

The V call is TRBV6-5, the J call TRBJ1-2, with 8 positions matching TRBD1. Sequenced material: PBMCs. This TCR was sampled from a man in his forties or fifties in good health and CMV-seronegative. CDR3 bases: TGTGCCAGCAGTTACCATACAGGGGGGTATGGCTACACCTTC. Protein product: CASSYHTGGYGYTF.